This T cell receptor (beta chain) was identified during a study of blood T cell repertoires in COVID-19. Overall study context: Sources were T cells, B-cell-depleted T cells, or PBMCs; the material itself was cDNA or gDNA.

The germline gives CDR1 WNHNN, CDR2 SYGVQD (reference sequence). The ends lost 2 bases at V and 5 bases at J; junction bases unmatched: 2. This CDR3 contains 14 residues. Data came from immunoSEQ multiplex PCR; TCRdb stores just in-frame clones and leaves some out. The table includes 280,000 or so clones, roughly 90% detected once. This clone was counted a single time. The sequence was obtained from a woman aged 50 to 60 who had been exposed to COVID-19. The specimen was PBMCs or T cells enriched from blood (not recorded which). V and J are TRBV10-1 and TRBJ2-5; TRBD1 aligns across 10 bases. The DNA for the CDR3 is TGCGCCAGCAGTGAGGACAGGGGGCTGGAGACCCAGTACTTC. Amino acid sequence: CASSEDRGLETQYF.